This T cell receptor (beta chain) is from a study of T cells in Graves' hyperthyroidism and ophthalmopathy. What was amplified from RNA transcripts were TCR beta CDR3 regions. HTBI primers were employed in a first-round RT-PCR of the TCR CDR3. TCRdb itself ran the multiplex PCR reads through MiXCR, one entry per CDR3 protein. The profile shows fewer than 600,000 distinct CDR3 sequences, 13% to 15% of them singletons. This clonotype was seen only a few times. Trimming pared 1 base from V and 3 bases from J, leaving 9 bases between. The CDR3 runs to 14 residues. Among the patients, aged 18 to 65, hyperthyroidism was newly diagnosed and had lasted under 2 months. Used for diagnoses were clinical symptoms, serum thyroxine and TRAb, thyroid ultrasound and orbital computed tomography.

This chain uses TRBV12-3 or TRBV12-4 with TRBJ2-5; D is possibly TRBD1 (6 bases). The receptor's source is a woman aged 18-29 years with Graves' hyperthyroidism. Material: blood. CDR3 sequence reads: CASSLDEGEETQYF. The CDR3 DNA reads as TGTGCCAGCAGTTTAGACGAGGGGGAAGAGACCCAGTACTTC.